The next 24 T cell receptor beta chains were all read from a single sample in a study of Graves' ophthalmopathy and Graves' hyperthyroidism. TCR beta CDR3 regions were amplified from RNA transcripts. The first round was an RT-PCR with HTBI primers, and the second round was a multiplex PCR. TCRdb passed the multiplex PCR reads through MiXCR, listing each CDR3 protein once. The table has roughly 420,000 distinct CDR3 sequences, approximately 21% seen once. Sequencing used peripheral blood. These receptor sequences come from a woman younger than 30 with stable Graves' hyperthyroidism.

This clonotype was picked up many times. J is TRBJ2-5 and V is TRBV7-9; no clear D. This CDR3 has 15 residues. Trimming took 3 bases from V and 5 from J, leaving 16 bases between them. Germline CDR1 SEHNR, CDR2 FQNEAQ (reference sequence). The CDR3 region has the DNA TGTGCCAGCAGCTTCCGGACCGTCCGGCGGGAGACCCAGTACTTC. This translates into CASSFRTVRRETQYF.

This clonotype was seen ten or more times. The CDR3 spells CASSPARSGANVLTF. CDR3 DNA: TGTGCCAGCAGCCCTGCTCGCTCTGGGGCCAACGTCCTGACTTTC. J is TRBJ2-6 and V is TRBV6-5, with D hard to call. The CDR3 covers 15 residues. V lost 6 bases to trimming and J lost 0 bases, with 9 bases between them. The germline gives CDR1 MNHEY, CDR2 SVGAGI.

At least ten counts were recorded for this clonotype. CDR3 region: CSARADIQETQYF. The CDR3, as DNA: TGCAGTGCTAGAGCGGACATTCAAGAGACCCAGTACTTC. V is TRBV20-1 and J is TRBJ2-5; D possibly corresponds to TRBD1 (5 bases). The CDR3 is made up of 13 amino acids. Germline V gene data show CDR1 as DFQATT and CDR2 as SNEGSKA (reference sequence). V lost 1 base, J lost 2 bases, and 8 bases lay in between.

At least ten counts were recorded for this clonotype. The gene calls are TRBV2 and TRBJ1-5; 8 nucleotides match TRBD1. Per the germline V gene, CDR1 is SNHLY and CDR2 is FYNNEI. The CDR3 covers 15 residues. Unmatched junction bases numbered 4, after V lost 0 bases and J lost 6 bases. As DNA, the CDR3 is TGTGCCAGCAGTGAAGCGGACAGGGAATTTCAGCCCCAGCATTTT. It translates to CASSEADREFQPQHF. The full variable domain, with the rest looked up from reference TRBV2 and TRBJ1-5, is EPEVTQTPSHQVTQMGQEVILRCVPISNHLYFYWYRQILGQKVEFLVSFYNNEISEKSEIFDDQFSVERPDGSNFTLKIRSTKLEDSAMYFCASSEADREFQPQHFGDGTRLSIL.

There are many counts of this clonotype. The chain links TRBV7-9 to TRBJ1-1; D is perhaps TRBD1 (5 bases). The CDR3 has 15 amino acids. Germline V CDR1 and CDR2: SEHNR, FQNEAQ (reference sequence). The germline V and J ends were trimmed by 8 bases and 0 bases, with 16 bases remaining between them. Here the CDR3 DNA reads TGTGCCAGCGTGGGGCACAGGAATATGAACACTGAAGCTTTCTTT. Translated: CASVGHRNMNTEAFF.

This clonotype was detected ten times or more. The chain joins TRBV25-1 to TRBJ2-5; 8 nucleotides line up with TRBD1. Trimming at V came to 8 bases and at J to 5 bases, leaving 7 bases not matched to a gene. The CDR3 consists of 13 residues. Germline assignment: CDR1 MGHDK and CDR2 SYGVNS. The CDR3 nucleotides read TGTGCCAGCGGGGGGCAGGGGGCGGAGACCCAGTACTTC. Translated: CASGGQGAETQYF.

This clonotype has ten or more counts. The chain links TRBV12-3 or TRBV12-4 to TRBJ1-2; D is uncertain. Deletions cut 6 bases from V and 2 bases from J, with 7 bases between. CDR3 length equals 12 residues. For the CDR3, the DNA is TGTGCCAGCAGCCCCGGGAACTATGGCTACACCTTC. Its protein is CASSPGNYGYTF.

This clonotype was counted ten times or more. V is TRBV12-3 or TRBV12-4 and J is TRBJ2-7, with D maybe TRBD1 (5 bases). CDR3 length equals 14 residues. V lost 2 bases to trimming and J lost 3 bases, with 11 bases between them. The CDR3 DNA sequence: TGTGCCAGCAGTTTACAGGGTAGGGGCTACGAGCAGTACTTC. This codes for CASSLQGRGYEQYF.

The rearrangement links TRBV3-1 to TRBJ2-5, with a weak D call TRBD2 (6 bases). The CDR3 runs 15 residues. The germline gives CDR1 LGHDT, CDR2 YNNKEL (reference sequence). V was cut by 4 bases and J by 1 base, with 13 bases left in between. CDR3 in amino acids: CASSPSRELQETQYF. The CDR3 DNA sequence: TGTGCCAGCAGCCCCTCCCGGGAGCTCCAAGAGACCCAGTACTTC.

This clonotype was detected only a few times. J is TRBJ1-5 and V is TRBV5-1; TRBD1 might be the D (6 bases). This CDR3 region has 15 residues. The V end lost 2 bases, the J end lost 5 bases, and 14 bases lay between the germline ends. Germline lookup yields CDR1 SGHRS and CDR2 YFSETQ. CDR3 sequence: CASSLIPGQDQPQHF. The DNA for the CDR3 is TGCGCCAGCAGCTTAATCCCGGGACAAGATCAGCCCCAGCATTTT.

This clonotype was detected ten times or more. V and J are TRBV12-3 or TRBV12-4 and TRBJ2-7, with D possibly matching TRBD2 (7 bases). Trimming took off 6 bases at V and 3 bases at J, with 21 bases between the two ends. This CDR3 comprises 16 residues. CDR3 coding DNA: TGTGCCAGCAGCACCCTGGGGGGGGGGGCCCTCTACGAGCAGTACTTC. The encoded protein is CASSTLGGGALYEQYF.

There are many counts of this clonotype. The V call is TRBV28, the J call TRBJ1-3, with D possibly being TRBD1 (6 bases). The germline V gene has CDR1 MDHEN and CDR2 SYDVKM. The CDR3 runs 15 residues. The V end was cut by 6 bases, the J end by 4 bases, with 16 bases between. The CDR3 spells CASSTPTGAGNTIYF. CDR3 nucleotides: TGTGCCAGCAGCACCCCGACAGGAGCGGGAAACACCATATATTTT.

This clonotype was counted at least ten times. The CDR3, as DNA: TGTGCCTGGAGTACTTGGGGAGTGAATGGCTACACCTTC. It encodes CAWSTWGVNGYTF. V is TRBV30 and J is TRBJ1-2; D gene unclear. The ends were cut back, 2 bases at V and 6 bases at J, with 13 bases in the middle. CDR1 and CDR2 from the germline V gene are GTSNPN and SVGIG (reference sequence). This CDR3 spans 13 amino acids.

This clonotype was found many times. The CDR3 here is CASSPTRQDEAFF. CDR3 coding DNA: TGTGCCAGCAGCCCAACTCGACAGGACGAAGCTTTCTTT. The chain uses TRBV7-3 and TRBJ1-1; possibly TRBD1 for D (6 bases). The germline V gene has CDR1 SGHTA and CDR2 FQGTGA. The V end lost 5 bases, the J end lost 8 bases, and 15 bases lay between the germline ends. This CDR3 contains 13 residues.

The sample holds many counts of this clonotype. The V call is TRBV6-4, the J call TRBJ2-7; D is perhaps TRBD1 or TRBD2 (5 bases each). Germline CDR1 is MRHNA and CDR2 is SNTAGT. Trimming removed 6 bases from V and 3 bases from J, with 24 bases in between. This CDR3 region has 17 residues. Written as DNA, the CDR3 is TGTGCCAGCAGGGGGGTCGAAAAGGGGACCTACCGCTACGAGCAGTACTTC. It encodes CASRGVEKGTYRYEQYF.

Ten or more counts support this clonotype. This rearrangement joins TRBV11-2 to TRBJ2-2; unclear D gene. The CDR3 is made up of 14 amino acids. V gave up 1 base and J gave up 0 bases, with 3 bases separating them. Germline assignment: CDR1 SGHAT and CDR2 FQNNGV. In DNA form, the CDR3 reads TGTGCCAGCAGCTTAGTCGCGAACACCGGGGAGCTGTTTTTT. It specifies CASSLVANTGELFF.

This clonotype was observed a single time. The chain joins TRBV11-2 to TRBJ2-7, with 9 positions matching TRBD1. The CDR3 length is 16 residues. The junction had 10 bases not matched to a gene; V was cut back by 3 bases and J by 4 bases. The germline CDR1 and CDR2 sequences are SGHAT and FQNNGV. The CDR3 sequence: CASSFTYPDRGYEQYF. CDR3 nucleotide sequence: TGTGCCAGCAGCTTCACTTACCCGGACAGGGGATACGAGCAGTACTTC. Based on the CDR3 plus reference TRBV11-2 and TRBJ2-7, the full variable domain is EAGVAQSPRYKIIEKRQSVAFWCNPISGHATLYWYQQILGQGPKLLIQFQNNGVVDDSQLPKDRFSAERLKGVDSTLKIQPAKLEDSAVYLCASSFTYPDRGYEQYFGPGTRLTVT.

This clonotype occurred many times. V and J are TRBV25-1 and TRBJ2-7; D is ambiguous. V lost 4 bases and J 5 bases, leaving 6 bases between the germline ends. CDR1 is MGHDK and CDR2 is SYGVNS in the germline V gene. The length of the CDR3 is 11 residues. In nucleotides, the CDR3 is TGTGCCAGCAGTGGAAGAAACGAGCAGTACTTC. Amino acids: CASSGRNEQYF.

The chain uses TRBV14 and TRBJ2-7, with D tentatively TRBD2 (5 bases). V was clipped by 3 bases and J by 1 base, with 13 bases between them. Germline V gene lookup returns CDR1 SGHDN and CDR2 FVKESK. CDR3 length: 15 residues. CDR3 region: CASSQGRGRSYEQYF. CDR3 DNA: TGTGCCAGCAGCCAGGGCCGGGGTCGGTCCTACGAGCAGTACTTC.

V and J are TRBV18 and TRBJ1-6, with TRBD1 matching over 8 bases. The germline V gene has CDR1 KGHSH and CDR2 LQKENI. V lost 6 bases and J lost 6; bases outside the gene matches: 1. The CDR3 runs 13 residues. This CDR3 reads CASSGQANSPLHF. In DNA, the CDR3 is TGTGCCAGCTCGGGACAGGCTAATTCACCCCTCCACTTT. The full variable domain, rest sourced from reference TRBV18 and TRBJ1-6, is NAGVMQNPRHLVRRRGQEARLRCSPMKGHSHVYWYRQLPEEGLKFMVYLQKENIIDESGMPKERFSAEFPKEGPSILRIQQVVRGDSAAYFCASSGQANSPLHFGNGTRLTVT.

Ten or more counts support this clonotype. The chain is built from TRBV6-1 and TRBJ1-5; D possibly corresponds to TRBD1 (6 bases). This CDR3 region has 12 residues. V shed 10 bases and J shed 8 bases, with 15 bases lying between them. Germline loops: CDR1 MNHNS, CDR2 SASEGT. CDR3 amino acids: CATNGGREPQHF. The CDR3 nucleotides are TGTGCCACCAACGGGGGCCGGGAGCCCCAGCATTTT.

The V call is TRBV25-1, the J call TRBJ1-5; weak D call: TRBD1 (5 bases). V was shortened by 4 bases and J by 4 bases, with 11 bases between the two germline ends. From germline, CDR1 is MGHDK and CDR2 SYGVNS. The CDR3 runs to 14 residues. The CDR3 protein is CASSGWGYNQPQHF. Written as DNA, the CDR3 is TGTGCCAGCAGTGGATGGGGCTATAATCAGCCCCAGCATTTT. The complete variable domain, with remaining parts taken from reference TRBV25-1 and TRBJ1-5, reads EADIYQTPRYLVIGTGKKITLECSQTMGHDKMYWYQQDPGMELHLIHYSYGVNSTEKGDLSSESTVSRIRTEHFPLTLESARPSHTSQYLCASSGWGYNQPQHFGDGTRLSIL.

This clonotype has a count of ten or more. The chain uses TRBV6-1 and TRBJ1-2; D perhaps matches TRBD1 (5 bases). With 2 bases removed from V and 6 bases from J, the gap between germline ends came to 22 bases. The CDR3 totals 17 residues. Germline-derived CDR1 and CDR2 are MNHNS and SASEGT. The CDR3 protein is CASSELGPKAGNHGYTF. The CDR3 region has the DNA TGTGCCAGCAGTGAATTGGGTCCCAAAGCAGGGAACCATGGCTACACCTTC.

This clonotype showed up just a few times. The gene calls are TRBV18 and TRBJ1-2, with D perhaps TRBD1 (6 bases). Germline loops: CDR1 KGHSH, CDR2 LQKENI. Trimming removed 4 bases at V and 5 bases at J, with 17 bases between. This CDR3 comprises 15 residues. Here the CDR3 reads CASSLPTGSIYGYTF. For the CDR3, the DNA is TGTGCCAGCTCACTACCAACAGGGAGTATATATGGCTACACCTTC.